There are a few counts of the clone carrying this TCR beta chain. Profiling relied on immunoSEQ multiplex PCR, and the TCRdb table lists in-frame clones only, not all of them. The repertoire holds around 13,000 clones, around 30% seen once, with 2% to 3% in the top ten. Trimming left V 2 bases short and J 3 bases short, with 11 bases between. Germline CDR1 SGHVS, CDR2 FQNEAQ. The CDR3 has 14 residues. This specimen belongs to a study of graft-versus-host responses after intestinal transplantation. Whole-study context: Each of the recipients got a multivisceral, liver-intestinal, or isolated intestinal transplant. Tacrolimus and steroids were given for around 3 years to all recipients after anti-thymocyte globulin induction. Study-level findings and limits: Graft-donor T cell macrochimerism in patients accompanied high graft-versus-host to host-versus-graft clonal ratios in allografts.

Plated together were approximately 200,000 CFSE-labeled responder cells and approximately 200,000 irradiated, violet-dye-labeled stimulator cells. The chain recombines TRBV7-8 with TRBJ2-7; D not certain. This sample comprised alloreactive CD8+ T cells from a mixed lymphocyte reaction culture, obtained before intestinal transplant. Sample subset: CFSE-low proliferating T cells sorted from approximately six-day pre-transplant mixed lymphocyte reaction (GvH or HvG direction). This TCR was recovered from a human patient who received an intestinal transplant. Here the CDR3 reads CASSLRVKGYEQYF. The DNA for the CDR3 is TGTGCCAGCAGCTTACGGGTCAAAGGCTACGAGCAGTACTTC.